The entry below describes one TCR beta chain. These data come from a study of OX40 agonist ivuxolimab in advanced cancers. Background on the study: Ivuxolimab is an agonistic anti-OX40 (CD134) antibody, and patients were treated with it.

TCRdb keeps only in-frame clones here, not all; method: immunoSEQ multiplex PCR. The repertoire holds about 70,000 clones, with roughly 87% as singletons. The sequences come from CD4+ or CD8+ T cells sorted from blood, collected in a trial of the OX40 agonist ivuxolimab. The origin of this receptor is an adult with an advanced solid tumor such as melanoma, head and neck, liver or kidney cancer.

CDR3 amino acids: CASSLEGRAFF. The CDR3 coding sequence is TGTGCCAGCAGCTTAGAAGGGAGAGCTTTCTTT. The chain uses TRBV11-2 and TRBJ1-1, with D unresolved. Germline V lookup: CDR1 SGHAT, CDR2 FQNNGV. The CDR3 runs to 11 residues. Trimming left V 0 bases short and J 10 bases short, with 6 bases between.